This T cell receptor beta chain was sequenced in a study of response to subunit inactivated influenza vaccine. J gave up 1 base and V 5 bases, and 6 bases lay outside the gene matches. Germline V CDR1 and CDR2: SQVTM, ANQGSEA. The CDR3 contains 15 residues. TCRdb re-derived calls from the RT-PCR reads in MiXCR, one entry per CDR3 protein. Here the sample spans some 550,000 distinct CDR3 sequences, under 30% being singletons. The same data also went into a second study, on T cells expressing NK-cell markers. As that study records: The authors generated TCR beta cDNA through 5'RACE template switching with UMIs. The study left the HCMV specificity of expanded NKG2C+ T cell clones unresolved.

The material was CD4+ T cells sorted from PBMCs, obtained 11 to 12 days after vaccination. This clonotype originated in a man between 50 and 59 years old who received an inactivated influenza vaccine. The chain couples TRBV29-1 to TRBJ2-1; 9 nucleotides agree with TRBD2. CDR3 sequence (DNA): TGCAGCGTTTCTAGCGGGACTCCTTCCTACAATGAGCAGTTCTTC. It codes for CSVSSGTPSYNEQFF.